A single sample gave rise to the 16 T cell receptor beta chains below, sequenced in a study of T cell repertoires in cytomegalovirus infection. TCRdb recomputed calls from the reads with MiXCR, one row per CDR3 protein. Among approximately 500,000 distinct CDR3 sequences listed, roughly 12% were seen once. The sequencing input was PBMCs. The receptors originated from a human donor in good health (CMV status not recorded). Some clones in this sample may be carry-over from other donors' samples.

There are many counts of this clonotype. The rearrangement joins TRBV7-2 to TRBJ2-7; 12 bases match TRBD2. V was clipped by 5 bases and J by 1 base; unmatched bases: 9. CDR1 SGHTA and CDR2 FQGNSA come from the germline V gene. The CDR3 totals 17 residues. This CDR3 is CASSLNSLAGGSYEQYF. Written as DNA, the CDR3 is TGTGCCAGCAGCCTAAACAGCCTAGCGGGAGGGTCCTACGAGCAGTACTTC.

This clonotype was recorded a few times. The V and J genes are TRBV3-1 and TRBJ2-1; 13 nucleotides line up with TRBD2. After removal of 4 bases from V and 7 bases from J, the junction contained 4 bases not matched to a gene. Germline V gene lookup returns CDR1 LGHDT and CDR2 YNNKEL (reference sequence). The CDR3 spans 15 residues. CDR3 coding DNA: TGTGCCAGCAGCCTTCCGGGACTAGCGGGGAATGAGCAGTTCTTC. Translated, it gives CASSLPGLAGNEQFF.

Ten or more counts support this clonotype. The chain couples TRBV2 to TRBJ1-4; D remains ambiguous. V was cut by 3 bases and J by 7 bases, with 3 bases left in between. This CDR3 region has 11 residues. The germline gives CDR1 SNHLY, CDR2 FYNNEI. CDR3 sequence reads: CASSDSEKLFF. The CDR3 DNA follows: TGTGCCAGCAGTGACAGTGAAAAACTGTTTTTT.

The sample holds a few counts of this clonotype. The chain recombines TRBV30 with TRBJ1-2, with D perhaps matching TRBD1 (6 bases). The CDR3 has 12 amino acids. V was clipped by 3 bases and J by 8 bases, with 13 bases between them. From germline, CDR1 is GTSNPN and CDR2 SVGIG (reference sequence). The CDR3 DNA follows: TGTGCCTGGAGAGGGGGGGGACGGGGCTACACCTTC. Its translation: CAWRGGGRGYTF.

This clonotype was seen ten or more times. V gene TRBV7-2 combines with J gene TRBJ2-1, with TRBD1 matching over 8 bases. V lost 2 bases to trimming and J lost 0 bases; unmatched junction nucleotides: 3. The CDR3 extends over 16 amino acids. CDR1 and CDR2 from the germline V gene are SGHTA and FQGNSA. The CDR3 region has the DNA TGTGCCAGCAGCTTATACGGGACAGGCTCCTACAATGAGCAGTTCTTC. Encoded protein: CASSLYGTGSYNEQFF.

The gene calls are TRBV29-1 and TRBJ2-2; D gene ambiguous. Trimming shortened V by 7 bases and J by 0 bases, and 12 bases separated the two germline ends. This CDR3 contains 14 residues. In germline, CDR1 is SQVTM, CDR2 ANQGSEA. The CDR3 loop reads CSASRSSNTGELFF. The CDR3 nucleotides are TGCAGCGCCTCCCGTTCTTCGAACACCGGGGAGCTGTTTTTT.

This clonotype was observed a handful of times. V usage is TRBV3-1 and J usage is TRBJ1-1; no clear D gene. CDR1 and CDR2 (germline): LGHDT, YNNKEL (reference sequence). Trimming removed 3 bases at V and 4 bases at J, with 15 bases between. The CDR3 is 15 residues long. CDR3 protein: CASSHFGFRGTEAFF. In DNA, the CDR3 is TGTGCCAGCAGCCACTTTGGGTTTAGAGGCACTGAAGCTTTCTTT.

The chain is built from TRBV20-1 and TRBJ1-1; D is unclear. The germline gives CDR1 DFQATT, CDR2 SNEGSKA (reference sequence). Trimming cost V 6 bases and J 4 bases, with 15 bases left between them. The CDR3 runs 13 residues. CDR3 DNA sequence: TGCAGTGCCCTACGAGGGCTGAGCACTGAAGCTTTCTTT. It is translated as CSALRGLSTEAFF.

About this clonotype itself: A much larger clone is a single base away; this may be a read error. V and J are TRBV12-3 or TRBV12-4 and TRBJ1-4; 9 positions match TRBD1. CDR3 length: 15 amino acids. The chain's CDR3 is CASSLPGTGSGKQFF. The CDR3 DNA reads TGTGCCAGCAGTCTCCCCGGGACAGGGAGCGGAAAACAGTTTTTT.

Many counts were recorded for this clonotype. The chain employs TRBV6-1 and TRBJ1-5, with D maybe TRBD1 (6 bases). The germline gives CDR1 MNHNS, CDR2 SASEGT. Trimming removed 3 bases at V and 7 bases at J, with 16 bases between. The CDR3 extends over 15 amino acids. DNA for the CDR3: TGTGCCAGCAGTGATCATAGGGGGGGCGGACAGCCCCAGCATTTT. Translated, it gives CASSDHRGGGQPQHF.

This clonotype has ten or more counts. This chain joins TRBV10-3 and TRBJ2-1; D perhaps matches TRBD2 (6 bases). Looked up from germline, CDR1 is ENHRY and CDR2 is SYGVKD. Trimming took off 2 bases at V and 8 bases at J, with 13 bases between the two ends. The CDR3 loop spans 14 amino acids. The CDR3 nucleotides read TGTGCCATCAGTGAGCAGACCGGGAGCGATGAGCAGTTCTTC. It codes for CAISEQTGSDEQFF.

In regard to this clonotype: Just one base apart from a much larger clone, this may be a read error. This chain uses TRBV9 with TRBJ2-7; 11 bases are shared with TRBD2. Losses at the gene ends were 0 bases for V and 1 base for J; bases not matched to a gene: 9. Germline CDR1 reads SGDLS; CDR2 reads YYNGEE. The CDR3 is 18 residues long. The CDR3 sequence is CASSVGTSGSRASYEQYF. CDR3 DNA: TGTGCCAGCAGCGTAGGAACTAGCGGGAGTCGGGCTTCCTACGAGCAGTACTTC.

With respect to this clonotype: With a much larger clone just one base away, this may be a read error. The rearrangement uses TRBV11-2 and TRBJ2-3; no clear D. Germline V gives CDR1 SGHAT, CDR2 FQNNGV. Deletions cut 2 bases from V and 3 bases from J, with 3 bases between. This CDR3 has 12 amino acids. DNA of the CDR3: TGTGCCAGCAGCTTAAAAACAGATACGCAGTATTTT. Its protein is CASSLKTDTQYF.

Many counts were recorded for this clonotype. The chain couples TRBV6-1 to TRBJ2-1, with D possibly TRBD2 on 6 matching bases. The V and J ends lost 9 bases and 2 bases respectively, with 17 bases between them. Germline-derived CDR1 and CDR2 are MNHNS and SASEGT. The CDR3 spans 15 residues. The CDR3 DNA reads as TGTGCCAGTAAACCGGGTAGCGGAGCCTACAATGAGCAGTTCTTC. As protein: CASKPGSGAYNEQFF.

This chain connects TRBV7-9 to TRBJ2-7, with 10 bases lining up with TRBD1. The germline V gene has CDR1 SEHNR and CDR2 FQNEAQ (reference sequence). Trimming at V came to 8 bases and at J to 1 base, leaving 8 bases not matched to a gene. The CDR3 runs to 15 residues. The CDR3 coding sequence is TGTGCCAGCCGCTCGGGACAGGGGAATTCCTACGAGCAGTACTTC. Its translation: CASRSGQGNSYEQYF. The full variable domain, completed using reference TRBV7-9 and TRBJ2-7, is DTGVSQNPRHKITKRGQNVTFRCDPISEHNRLYWYRQTLGQGPEFLTYFQNEAQLEKSRLLSDRFSAERPKGSFSTLEIQRTEQGDSAMYLCASRSGQGNSYEQYFGPGTRLTVT.

Many counts were recorded for this clonotype. This sequence joins TRBV28 and TRBJ1-5; the D is unclear. The CDR3 runs 14 residues. V lost 3 bases, J lost 2 bases, and 8 bases lay in between. Germline-derived CDR1 and CDR2 are MDHEN and SYDVKM. In DNA, the CDR3 is TGTGCCAGCAGTTTGGTAACAGGCAATCAGCCCCAGCATTTT. Amino acids: CASSLVTGNQPQHF.